This passage covers 27 T cell receptor beta chains from one sample sequenced in a study of shared clonotypes between healthy human individuals. Measured with immunoSEQ multiplex PCR; TCRdb has only the in-frame clones, and not every one. The table shows 2.5 million or so clones, with just over 90% occurring only once. The specimen sequenced was naive CD4+ T cells sorted from blood. Subset given: CD45RA+ positively selected. The origin of the receptors is a young man in good health.

On this clone itself: At the DNA level, this CDR3 is encoded by other sequences in the same sample as well. The chain is built from TRBV11-2 and TRBJ1-4; D not resolved. Per germline, CDR1 SGHAT and CDR2 FQNNGV. The CDR3 extends over 13 amino acids. Trimming shortened V by 3 bases and J by 5 bases, and 7 bases separated the two germline ends. The DNA for the CDR3 is TGTGCCAGCAGCTTGGGTGAAAATGAAAAACTGTTTTTT. Its protein product is CASSLGENEKLFF.

This chain uses TRBV28 with TRBJ1-1, with 9 bases aligning to TRBD1. Germline V CDR1 and CDR2: MDHEN, SYDVKM. This CDR3 spans 16 amino acids. V trimming: 8 bases; J trimming: 1 base; junction bases outside the gene matches: 11. The CDR3 is CASPGTGQGTNTEAFF. The CDR3 DNA follows: TGTGCCAGCCCTGGCACGGGACAGGGAACGAACACTGAAGCTTTCTTT.

CDR3 region: CASSVSDIGEQYF. CDR3 nucleotides: TGTGCCAGCTCTGTGAGCGACATAGGGGAGCAGTACTTC. The V gene is TRBV9, the J gene TRBJ2-7; no definite D call. The CDR3 runs 13 residues. The V and J ends lost 7 bases and 7 bases respectively, with 18 bases between them. Per germline, CDR1 SGDLS and CDR2 YYNGEE.

In regard to this clone: This specimen includes other DNA sequences encoding the same CDR3. The chain couples TRBV6-5 to TRBJ1-2; D gene unclear. The ends were cut back, 6 bases at V and 1 base at J, with 9 bases in the middle. Germline CDR1 MNHEY, CDR2 SVGAGI. The CDR3 runs 13 residues. For the CDR3, the DNA is TGTGCCAGCAGAAGGACGGTTAACTATGGCTACACCTTC. Protein product: CASRRTVNYGYTF.

This chain uses TRBV5-1 with TRBJ2-7, with D perhaps matching TRBD1 (5 bases). Trimming took 3 bases from V and 2 from J, leaving 15 bases between them. The germline CDR1 and CDR2 sequences are SGHRS and YFSETQ. CDR3 length: 15 residues. CDR3 coding DNA: TGCGCCAGCAGCTCTACAGGTCCTCAGGCCTACGAGCAGTACTTC. It specifies CASSSTGPQAYEQYF.

The V gene is TRBV19, the J gene TRBJ1-3; D uncertain. Trimming stripped 7 bases from V and 4 bases from J, with 17 bases between. The CDR3 spans 15 residues. CDR1 LNHDA and CDR2 SQIVND come from the germline V gene (reference sequence). This chain's CDR3 is CASTPEASKGNTIYF. The DNA for the CDR3 is TGTGCCAGTACACCCGAGGCCTCTAAAGGAAACACCATATATTTT.

The rearrangement links TRBV14 to TRBJ1-2, with a possible D match to TRBD1 (6 bases). The CDR3 spans 14 residues. Looked up from germline, CDR1 is SGHDN and CDR2 is FVKESK. The V gene lost 5 bases and the J gene lost 4 bases, with 14 bases spanning the gap. CDR3 residues: CASSFGQKVYGYTF. CDR3 DNA sequence: TGTGCCAGCAGCTTTGGACAGAAAGTCTATGGCTACACCTTC.

Points on this clone: This same CDR3 is encoded by further DNA sequences in the sample. The chain has TRBV29-1 and TRBJ2-7, with D tentatively TRBD1 (8 bases). Germline V gene lookup returns CDR1 SQVTM and CDR2 ANQGSEA. The CDR3 runs to 13 residues. Trimming removed 2 bases at V and 6 bases at J, with 14 bases between. The CDR3 region has the DNA TGCAGCGTTGAACGAACAGGGGGGGGCGAGCAGTACTTC. It codes for CSVERTGGGEQYF.

This chain links TRBV7-2 with TRBJ2-7; a weak D match, TRBD1 (5 bases). The CDR3 extends over 16 amino acids. Germline loops: CDR1 SGHTA, CDR2 FQGNSA. Trimming removed 4 bases at V and 3 bases at J, with 19 bases between. CDR3 in amino acids: CASSSTKGLVGYEQYF. The CDR3 nucleotides are TGTGCCAGCAGCTCGACCAAGGGGCTAGTCGGCTACGAGCAGTACTTC.

This clone was observed a handful of times. The chain is built from TRBV5-1 and TRBJ1-1; D unresolved. With 5 bases removed from V and 0 bases from J, the gap between germline ends came to 11 bases. Germline assignment: CDR1 SGHRS and CDR2 YFSETQ. The CDR3 covers 14 residues. The CDR3 nucleotides read TGCGCCAGCAGAATTGACACTATGAACACTGAAGCTTTCTTT. This sequence encodes CASRIDTMNTEAFF.

In DNA form, the CDR3 reads TGTGCCAGTAGTATCTCGAGGGAAAGATCTGAAGCTTTCTTT. This sequence encodes CASSISRERSEAFF. The chain employs TRBV19 and TRBJ1-1; D gene unclear. Deletions cut 3 bases from V and 6 bases from J, with 14 bases between. Per germline, CDR1 LNHDA and CDR2 SQIVND (reference sequence). The CDR3 totals 14 residues.

This chain connects TRBV4-1 to TRBJ1-2, with a weak D call TRBD1 (5 bases). CDR1 and CDR2 from the germline V gene are MGHRA and YSYEKL. The CDR3 runs to 18 residues. V lost 3 bases, J lost 0 bases, and 20 bases lay in between. The CDR3 bases are TGCGCCAGCAGCCATGACATCAAGGCAGGGAGGGCTAACTATGGCTACACCTTC. Translating it yields CASSHDIKAGRANYGYTF.

This chain connects TRBV5-1 to TRBJ2-5, with 13 positions matching TRBD2. J was trimmed by 5 bases and V by 7 bases; bases with no gene match: 14. The CDR3 contains 17 residues. From germline, CDR1 is SGHRS and CDR2 YFSETQ. CDR3: CASAEGTSGTDGETQYF. CDR3 coding DNA: TGCGCCAGCGCGGAGGGGACTAGCGGGACAGATGGGGAGACCCAGTACTTC.

This chain connects TRBV5-4 to TRBJ2-3, with 11 positions matching TRBD2. The junction had 8 bases not matched to a gene; V was cut back by 3 bases and J by 2 bases. The germline gives CDR1 SGHNT, CDR2 YYREEE (reference sequence). This CDR3 has 17 residues. The CDR3 coding sequence is TGTGCCAGCAGCTCCCTACTAGCGGGGGCCTACACAGATACGCAGTATTTT. Translated, it gives CASSSLLAGAYTDTQYF.

V is TRBV4-1 and J is TRBJ2-7; D is unclear. V lost 1 base and J 4 bases, leaving 17 bases between the germline ends. Germline values: CDR1 MGHRA, CDR2 YSYEKL. This CDR3 has 16 residues. CDR3 region: CASSQVGTVRAYEQYF. CDR3 sequence (DNA): TGCGCCAGCAGCCAAGTGGGAACAGTAAGGGCATACGAGCAGTACTTC.

The J gene is TRBJ2-3, the V gene TRBV2, with 7 bases matching TRBD2. V dropped 6 bases and J dropped 2; count of bases not matched to a gene: 11. The CDR3 length is 16 residues. Germline V gives CDR1 SNHLY, CDR2 FYNNEI. In DNA, the CDR3 is TGTGCCAGCAGGCCAGACGGGGGGACGACCACAGATACGCAGTATTTT. Protein sequence: CASRPDGGTTTDTQYF.

This clone has just one count. The J gene is TRBJ2-1, the V gene TRBV27, with TRBD2 identical over 7 bases. CDR1 is MNHEY and CDR2 is SMNVEV in the germline V gene (reference sequence). The CDR3 is made up of 17 amino acids. V lost 3 bases, J lost 5 bases, and 13 bases stayed unmatched. Here the CDR3 DNA reads TGTGCCAGCAGTTTCCAAATAGGCGGGAGAGACAACAATGAGCAGTTCTTC. This codes for CASSFQIGGRDNNEQFF.

This CDR3 reads CASSERDRVGWGYTF. The CDR3 DNA reads TGTGCCAGCAGTGAGCGGGACAGGGTGGGATGGGGCTACACCTTC. The chain combines TRBV6-1 with TRBJ1-2; 9 nucleotides agree with TRBD1. This CDR3 is 15 amino acids long. V shed 3 bases and J 8 bases; nucleotides not matched to a gene: 10. CDR1 is MNHNS and CDR2 is SASEGT in the germline V gene.

The V call is TRBV28, the J call TRBJ2-5; D is undetermined. CDR1 and CDR2 (germline): MDHEN, SYDVKM. CDR3 size: 15 residues. V was cut by 6 bases and J by 5 bases, with 19 bases left in between. The CDR3 nucleotides read TGTGCCAGCAGCCCCGTGGGCCCAATGGCTGAGACCCAGTACTTC. Residues: CASSPVGPMAETQYF. Full variable domain (rest looked up from reference TRBV28 and TRBJ2-5): DVKVTQSSRYLVKRTGEKVFLECVQDMDHENMFWYRQDPGLGLRLIYFSYDVKMKEKGDIPEGYSVSREKKERFSLILESASTNQTSMYLCASSPVGPMAETQYFGPGTRLLVL.

This clone occurred once. V is TRBV27 and J is TRBJ1-4; 7 nucleotides match TRBD1. Trimming at V came to 6 bases and at J to 2 bases, leaving 3 bases not matched to a gene. This CDR3 has 14 residues. Germline CDR1 is MNHEY and CDR2 is SMNVEV (reference sequence). The CDR3 coding sequence is TGTGCCAGCAGCCTCAGGGGGACTAATGAAAAACTGTTTTTT. It specifies CASSLRGTNEKLFF.

In its sample, this clone was seen once. The chain combines TRBV10-3 with TRBJ1-4, with D possibly matching TRBD1 (6 bases). The CDR3 consists of 14 residues. Trimming removed 4 bases from V and 7 bases from J, with 13 bases in between. Per the germline V gene, CDR1 is ENHRY and CDR2 is SYGVKD. Here the CDR3 reads CAISGGGGGEKLFF. The CDR3 DNA reads as TGTGCCATCAGTGGCGGGGGCGGAGGTGAAAAACTGTTTTTT.

This chain joins TRBV23-1 and TRBJ1-5; D not certain. TRBV23-1 has ORF status, its function being uncertain. The CDR3 has 15 residues. Trimming left V 3 bases short and J 4 bases short, with 13 bases between. The CDR3 DNA sequence: TGCGCCAGCAGTCACGCCGACGGGGATAATCAGCCCCAGCATTTT. This codes for CASSHADGDNQPQHF.

CDR3 region: CASSDSHANEQYF. The CDR3 DNA reads as TGTGCCAGCTCAGACAGCCATGCTAACGAGCAGTACTTC. The rearrangement joins TRBV18 to TRBJ2-7, with D tentatively TRBD1 (5 bases). Germline V CDR1 and CDR2: KGHSH, LQKENI. The V end lost 5 bases, the J end lost 5 bases, and 13 bases lay between the germline ends. This CDR3 comprises 13 residues. Complete variable domain (other parts from reference TRBV18 and TRBJ2-7): NAGVMQNPRHLVRRRGQEARLRCSPMKGHSHVYWYRQLPEEGLKFMVYLQKENIIDESGMPKERFSAEFPKEGPSILRIQQVVRGDSAAYFCASSDSHANEQYFGPGTRLTVT.

The chain links TRBV7-6 to TRBJ2-2, with 11 positions matching TRBD2. Looked up from germline, CDR1 is SGHVS and CDR2 is FNYEAQ. With 6 bases clipped from V and 4 bases from J, the junction kept 10 bases outside the gene matches. This CDR3 has 17 amino acids. Written as DNA, the CDR3 is TGTGCCAGCAGTGTTGGGATAGCGGGAGGGTCCACCGGGGAGCTGTTTTTT. Translating it yields CASSVGIAGGSTGELFF.

In its sample, this clone was seen a few times. The chain is built from TRBV6-6 and TRBJ1-2, with a tentative D call TRBD1 (5 bases). The germline gives CDR1 MNHNY, CDR2 SVGAGI (reference sequence). This CDR3 region has 13 residues. V dropped 2 bases and J dropped 6 bases, with 10 bases sitting between them. The CDR3 DNA reads as TGTGCCAGCAGTTACCGGGACGGGGATGGCTACACCTTC. Translated: CASSYRDGDGYTF.

On this clone: Its ends do not fully match the called genes, so a read error is possible. The V call is TRBV7-9, the J call TRBJ2-5, with 9 bases lining up with TRBD1. The DNA end lines up better with TRBJ2-7; the J call may be wrong. The CDR3 is 15 residues long. CDR1 is SEHNR and CDR2 is FQNEAQ in the germline V gene (reference sequence). CDR3 bases: TGTGCCAGCAGCTTAGATGGGACAGGGTCCTCCGAGCAGTACTTC. Translation gives CASSLDGTGSSEQYF.

The chain couples TRBV7-2 to TRBJ2-7, with D unclear. This CDR3 region has 14 residues. V was clipped by 3 bases and J by 5 bases, with 14 bases between them. Looked up from germline, CDR1 is SGHTA and CDR2 is FQGNSA. The DNA for the CDR3 is TGTGCCAGCAGCTTGGTTTTTCAAGCTAACGAGCAGTACTTC. Translation gives CASSLVFQANEQYF.